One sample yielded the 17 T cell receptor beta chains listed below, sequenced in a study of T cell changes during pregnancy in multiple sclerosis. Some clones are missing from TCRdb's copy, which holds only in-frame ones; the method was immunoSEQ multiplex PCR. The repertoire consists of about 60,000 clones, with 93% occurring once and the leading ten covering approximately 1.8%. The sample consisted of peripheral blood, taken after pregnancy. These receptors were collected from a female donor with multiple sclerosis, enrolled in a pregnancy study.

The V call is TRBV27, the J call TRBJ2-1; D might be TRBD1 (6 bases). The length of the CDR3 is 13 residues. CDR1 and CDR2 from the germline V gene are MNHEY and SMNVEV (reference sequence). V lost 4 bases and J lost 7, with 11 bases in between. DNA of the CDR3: TGTGCCAGCAGTTCCACAGGGTGGAATGAGCAGTTCTTC. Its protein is CASSSTGWNEQFF.

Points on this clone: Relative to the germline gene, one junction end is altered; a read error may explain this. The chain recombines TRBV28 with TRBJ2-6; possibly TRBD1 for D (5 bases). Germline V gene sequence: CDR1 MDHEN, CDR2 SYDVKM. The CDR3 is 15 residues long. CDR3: CASSPGWPGANILTF. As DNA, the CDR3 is TGTGCCAGCAGTCCTGGGTGGCCTGGGGCCAACATCCTGACTTTC.

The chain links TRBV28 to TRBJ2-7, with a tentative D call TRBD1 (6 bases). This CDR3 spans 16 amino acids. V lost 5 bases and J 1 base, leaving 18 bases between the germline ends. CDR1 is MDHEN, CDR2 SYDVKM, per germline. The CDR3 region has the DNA TGTGCCAGCAGTCCGCGGACAGTCCAGACGTCCTACGAGCAGTACTTC. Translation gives CASSPRTVQTSYEQYF. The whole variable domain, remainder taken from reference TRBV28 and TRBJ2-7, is DVKVTQSSRYLVKRTGEKVFLECVQDMDHENMFWYRQDPGLGLRLIYFSYDVKMKEKGDIPEGYSVSREKKERFSLILESASTNQTSMYLCASSPRTVQTSYEQYFGPGTRLTVT.

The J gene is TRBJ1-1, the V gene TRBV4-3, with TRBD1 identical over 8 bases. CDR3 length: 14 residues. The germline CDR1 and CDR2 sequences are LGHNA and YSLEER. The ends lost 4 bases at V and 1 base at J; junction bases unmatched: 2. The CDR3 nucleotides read TGCGCCAGCAGCCGCGGACAGGGGAACACTGAAGCTTTCTTT. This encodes CASSRGQGNTEAFF.

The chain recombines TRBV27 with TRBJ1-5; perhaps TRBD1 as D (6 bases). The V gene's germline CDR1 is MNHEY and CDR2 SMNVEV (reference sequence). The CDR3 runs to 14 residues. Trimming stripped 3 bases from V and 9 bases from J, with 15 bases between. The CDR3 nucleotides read TGTGCCAGCAGTTTGCAGGGGCCGTATTGGCCCCAGCATTTT. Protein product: CASSLQGPYWPQHF.

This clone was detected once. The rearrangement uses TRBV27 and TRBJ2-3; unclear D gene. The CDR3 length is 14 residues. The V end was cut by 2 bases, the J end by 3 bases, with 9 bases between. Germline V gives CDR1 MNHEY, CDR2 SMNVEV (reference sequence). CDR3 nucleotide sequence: TGTGCCAGCAGTTTAGCGTATTCTACAGATACGCAGTATTTT. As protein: CASSLAYSTDTQYF.

CDR3 sequence reads: CASSLQGGVSYGYTF. The CDR3 DNA reads as TGTGCCAGCAGCTTACAGGGAGGGGTTTCGTATGGCTACACCTTC. This chain joins TRBV11-2 and TRBJ1-2, with D possibly being TRBD1 (5 bases). This CDR3 is 15 amino acids long. Trimming shortened V by 2 bases and J by 5 bases, and 15 bases separated the two germline ends. The germline CDR1 and CDR2 sequences are SGHAT and FQNNGV.

The CDR3 reads CASSPITSLGMRTGELFF. The CDR3 DNA reads TGTGCCAGCAGCCCGATAACTAGCCTCGGAATGAGGACCGGGGAGCTGTTTTTT. The V gene is TRBV14, the J gene TRBJ2-2; D might be TRBD2 (6 bases). Trimming pared 4 bases from V and 5 bases from J, leaving 23 bases between. This CDR3 contains 18 residues. Germline CDR1 is SGHDN and CDR2 is FVKESK.

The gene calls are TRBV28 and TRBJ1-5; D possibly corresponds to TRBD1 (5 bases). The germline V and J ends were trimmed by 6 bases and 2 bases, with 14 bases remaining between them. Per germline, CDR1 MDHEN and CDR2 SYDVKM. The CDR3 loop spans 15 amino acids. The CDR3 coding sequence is TGTGCCAGCAGGACCGGGGGGGGAGGCAATCAGCCCCAGCATTTT. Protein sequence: CASRTGGGGNQPQHF.

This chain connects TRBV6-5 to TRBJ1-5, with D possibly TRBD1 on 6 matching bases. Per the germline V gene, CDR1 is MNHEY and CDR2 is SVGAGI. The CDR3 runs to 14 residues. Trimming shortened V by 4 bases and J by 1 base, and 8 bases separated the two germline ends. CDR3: CASSSGGSNQPQHF. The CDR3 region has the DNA TGTGCCAGCAGTTCGGGGGGCAGCAATCAGCCCCAGCATTTT.

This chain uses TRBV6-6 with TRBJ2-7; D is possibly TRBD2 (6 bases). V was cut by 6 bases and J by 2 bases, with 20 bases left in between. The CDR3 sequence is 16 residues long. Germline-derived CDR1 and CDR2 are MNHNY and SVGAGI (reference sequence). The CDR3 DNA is TGTGCCAGCAGGGCCTCCCCTACACGGGAGACCTACGAGCAGTACTTC. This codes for CASRASPTRETYEQYF.

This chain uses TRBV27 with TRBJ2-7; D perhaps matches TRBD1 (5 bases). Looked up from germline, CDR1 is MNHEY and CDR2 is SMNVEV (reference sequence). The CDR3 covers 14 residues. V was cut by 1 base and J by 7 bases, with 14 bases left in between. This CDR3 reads CASSLYYRPGEQYF. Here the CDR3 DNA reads TGTGCCAGCAGTTTATATTACAGGCCGGGTGAGCAGTACTTC.

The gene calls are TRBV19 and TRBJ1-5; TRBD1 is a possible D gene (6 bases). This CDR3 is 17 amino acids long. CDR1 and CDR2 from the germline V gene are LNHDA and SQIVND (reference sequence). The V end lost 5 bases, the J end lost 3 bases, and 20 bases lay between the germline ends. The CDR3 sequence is CASSPRGRGGNNQPQHF. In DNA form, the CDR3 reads TGTGCCAGTAGTCCCCGAGGCAGGGGAGGGAACAATCAGCCCCAGCATTTT.

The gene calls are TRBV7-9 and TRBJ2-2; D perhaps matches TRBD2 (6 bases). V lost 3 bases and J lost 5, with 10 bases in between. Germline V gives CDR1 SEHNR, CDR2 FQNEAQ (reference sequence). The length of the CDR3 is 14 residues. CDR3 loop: CASSLGGGTGELFF. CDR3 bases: TGTGCCAGCAGCTTGGGCGGAGGGACCGGGGAGCTGTTTTTT.

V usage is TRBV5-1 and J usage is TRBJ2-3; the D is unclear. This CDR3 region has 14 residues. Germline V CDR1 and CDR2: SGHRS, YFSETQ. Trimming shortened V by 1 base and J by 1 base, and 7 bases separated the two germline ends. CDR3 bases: TGCGCCAGCAGCTTGCCGGCGGGCACAGATACGCAGTATTTT. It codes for CASSLPAGTDTQYF. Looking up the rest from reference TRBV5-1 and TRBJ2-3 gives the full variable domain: KAGVTQTPRYLIKTRGQQVTLSCSPISGHRSVSWYQQTPGQGLQFLFEYFSETQRNKGNFPGRFSGRQFSNSRSEMNVSTLELGDSALYLCASSLPAGTDTQYFGPGTRLTVL.

The CDR3: CASSWEGAYEQYF. CDR3 DNA sequence: TGTGCCAGCAGCTGGGAGGGGGCCTACGAGCAGTACTTC. The genes are TRBV5-4 and TRBJ2-7; D is possibly TRBD2 (7 bases). V was clipped by 3 bases and J by 2 bases, with 9 bases between them. The CDR3 is 13 residues long. Germline CDR1 SGHNT, CDR2 YYREEE (reference sequence).

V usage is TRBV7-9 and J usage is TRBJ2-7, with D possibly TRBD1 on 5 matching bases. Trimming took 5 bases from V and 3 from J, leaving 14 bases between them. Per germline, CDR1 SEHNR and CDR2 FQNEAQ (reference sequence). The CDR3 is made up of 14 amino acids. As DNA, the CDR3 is TGTGCCAGCAGCCCCCGCACAGGCGGCTACGAGCAGTACTTC. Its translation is CASSPRTGGYEQYF.